This T cell receptor (beta chain) was obtained from a study of cytomegalovirus exposure and HLA in healthy donors. PCR amplification relied on 60 Vbeta primers (plus 13 Jbeta primers). Assay: immunoSEQ multiplex PCR; the TCRdb copy retains only in-frame clones and omits some. This sample yields 100,000 to 150,000 clones, of which approximately 8.8% are seen a single time; 4.5% to 5.5% belongs to the top ten. Germline values: CDR1 SGHNT, CDR2 YYREEE (reference sequence). This CDR3 region has 12 residues. The J segment lost 7 bases and the V segment lost 4 bases, leaving 1 base of the junction unmatched. General observations from the study: Later work found that TCR association rates differed between HLA loci; DRB1 had the most and HLA-C the fewest. The study assumed roughly uniform donor sequencing depth for presence/absence analyses.

This clone has more than one count but fewer than ten. Its target is not known. The chain combines TRBV5-4 with TRBJ2-1, with 8 bases identical to TRBD1. This TCR was sampled from a man in his forties or fifties in good health and CMV-seronegative. Sequenced: PBMCs. The CDR3 region is CASSRQGNEQFF. The CDR3, as DNA: TGTGCCAGCAGCCGACAGGGGAATGAGCAGTTCTTC.